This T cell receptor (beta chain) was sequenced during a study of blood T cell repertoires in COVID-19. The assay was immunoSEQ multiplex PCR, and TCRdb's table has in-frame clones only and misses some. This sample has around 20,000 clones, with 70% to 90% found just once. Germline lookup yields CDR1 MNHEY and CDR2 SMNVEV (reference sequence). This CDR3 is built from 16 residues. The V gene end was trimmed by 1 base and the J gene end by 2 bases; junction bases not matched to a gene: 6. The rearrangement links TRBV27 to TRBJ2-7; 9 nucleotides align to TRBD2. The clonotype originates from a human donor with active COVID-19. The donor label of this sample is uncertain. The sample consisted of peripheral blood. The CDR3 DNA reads TGTGCCAGCAGTTTATATCCGACTAGCGGAACCTACGAGCAGTACTTC. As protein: CASSLYPTSGTYEQYF.